The 10 T cell receptor beta chains presented below share a single source sample, sequenced in a study of shared clonotypes between healthy human individuals. Measured with immunoSEQ multiplex PCR; TCRdb has only the in-frame clones, and not every one. Here the sample spans 1,100,000 or so clones, more than 75% being singletons. Material for sequencing was memory CD4+ T cells from PBMCs. This sample's subset: CD45RA-negative fraction. The receptor source for this set is a man younger than 30 in good health. Some clones in this sample may be carry-over from other donors' samples.

The genes are TRBV7-6 and TRBJ1-6; no definite D call. The CDR3 has 13 residues. Trimming took 2 bases from V and 7 from J, leaving 6 bases between them. CDR1 and CDR2 (germline): SGHVS, FNYEAQ. Here the CDR3 reads CASSLIRNSPLHF. DNA for the CDR3: TGTGCCAGCAGCTTAATCCGCAATTCACCCCTCCACTTT.

This chain connects TRBV28 to TRBJ1-5, with a weak D call TRBD1 (5 bases). CDR1 and CDR2 (germline): MDHEN, SYDVKM. Deletions cut 2 bases from V and 6 bases from J, with 14 bases between. This CDR3 has 15 amino acids. The CDR3 region is CASSLITTGGQPQHF. The CDR3 nucleotides are TGTGCCAGCAGTTTAATAACCACGGGGGGTCAGCCCCAGCATTTT.

The genes are TRBV10-3 and TRBJ2-5; possible D gene TRBD1, 6 bases. The CDR3 covers 15 residues. The germline V and J ends were trimmed by 3 bases and 5 bases, with 16 bases remaining between them. Germline loops: CDR1 ENHRY, CDR2 SYGVKD. The CDR3: CAISEVTGIQETQYF. In DNA, the CDR3 is TGTGCCATCAGTGAAGTGACAGGTATTCAGGAGACCCAGTACTTC.

As concerns this clone: The same CDR3 is also encoded by other DNA sequences in this sample. This sequence joins TRBV9 and TRBJ2-3; tentative D call: TRBD2 (5 bases). This CDR3 is 15 amino acids long. Germline V CDR1 and CDR2: SGDLS, YYNGEE. Trimming stripped 0 bases from V and 1 base from J, with 9 bases between. The CDR3 DNA follows: TGTGCCAGCAGCGTAGTGAGCGGCGGCACAGATACGCAGTATTTT. It is translated as CASSVVSGGTDTQYF.

A remark on this clone: No DNA is shown, since the ends of the CDR3 on it are uncertain; the CDR3 is the one TCRdb lists. This chain joins TRBV28 and TRBJ2-5; the table's D call, TRBD1, was not checked against the DNA. Germline CDR1 MDHEN, CDR2 SYDVKM. The CDR3 length is 15 residues, termini included. Here the CDR3 reads CASSFFGQGEETQYF.

This CDR3 is CASSYTRTSVTVGQYF. The CDR3, as DNA: TGTGCCAGCAGTTACACCCGGACTAGCGTGACGGTGGGGCAGTACTTC. This rearrangement joins TRBV6-5 to TRBJ2-7; 9 bases are shared with TRBD2. The V and J ends lost 2 bases and 9 bases, in that order; junction bases with no gene match: 14. The CDR3 is made up of 16 amino acids. CDR1 MNHEY and CDR2 SVGAGI come from the germline V gene.

The V call is TRBV18, the J call TRBJ2-4, with 8 nucleotides matching TRBD2. The CDR3 length is 14 residues. In germline, CDR1 is KGHSH, CDR2 LQKENI. Germline trimming cut 0 bases from V and 8 bases from J; bases unmatched to any gene: 3. The CDR3 nucleotides are TGTGCCAGCTCACCACCGGGACTAGGTTACATTCAGTACTTC. Translating it yields CASSPPGLGYIQYF. Looking up the rest from reference TRBV18 and TRBJ2-4 gives the full variable domain: NAGVMQNPRHLVRRRGQEARLRCSPMKGHSHVYWYRQLPEEGLKFMVYLQKENIIDESGMPKERFSAEFPKEGPSILRIQQVVRGDSAAYFCASSPPGLGYIQYFGAGTRLSVL.

This clone was counted at least ten times. The rearrangement links TRBV30 to TRBJ1-6, with TRBD1 matching 9 bases. CDR3 size: 14 residues. The trim removed 0 bases at V and 8 bases at J, leaving 2 bases unmatched. Germline V lookup: CDR1 GTSNPN, CDR2 SVGIG (reference sequence). The CDR3 sequence is CAWSVGQGYSPLHF. The CDR3 DNA reads TGTGCCTGGAGTGTGGGACAGGGATATTCACCCCTCCACTTT.

The gene calls are TRBV10-3 and TRBJ2-1; D possibly uses TRBD1 or TRBD2 (5 bases each). The germline gives CDR1 ENHRY, CDR2 SYGVKD. The CDR3 runs 16 residues. With 2 bases removed from V and 0 bases from J, the gap between germline ends came to 11 bases. CDR3 region: CAISEPVGDSYNEQFF. CDR3 DNA sequence: TGTGCCATCAGTGAGCCCGTGGGGGACTCCTACAATGAGCAGTTCTTC.

For this clone: Different DNA sequences within this sample yield the same CDR3. The chain is built from TRBV13 and TRBJ2-7; 9 bases are shared with TRBD2. V lost 2 bases and J lost 3; bases outside the gene matches: 5. The CDR3 contains 15 residues. The germline V gene encodes CDR1 PRHDT and CDR2 FYEKMQ (reference sequence). CDR3 nucleotide sequence: TGTGCCAGCAGCTTACGGCTAGCGGGGATCTACGAGCAGTACTTC. Its protein product is CASSLRLAGIYEQYF.